This T cell receptor beta chain was retrieved from a study of blood T cell repertoires in COVID-19. Participants were aged about 18 to 100 years from roughly 25 US areas. Cohort allocation depended upon clinical history that participants reported. In the original workflow: It was from reference gene primer amplification that nucleated cell counts were estimated. Assay used: immunoSEQ multiplex PCR; TCRdb lists only in-frame clones, some missing. That table is the source of V, J and clone size, and D and trimming were worked out from the DNA. The table lists 250,000 to 300,000 clones, 80% to 90% of them singletons. This CDR3 region has 13 residues. The V and J ends lost 7 bases and 8 bases, in that order; junction bases with no gene match: 11. Germline V gene data show CDR1 as SQVTM and CDR2 as ANQGSEA. This clone was recorded a few times.

The specimen was PBMCs or T cells enriched from blood (not recorded which). This receptor was taken from a woman between 45 and 60 years old who had recovered from COVID-19. The chain uses TRBV29-1 and TRBJ1-2; 9 bases line up with TRBD1. The CDR3: CSAYPGQGAGYTF. The CDR3 DNA sequence: TGCAGCGCCTATCCGGGACAGGGAGCGGGCTACACCTTC.